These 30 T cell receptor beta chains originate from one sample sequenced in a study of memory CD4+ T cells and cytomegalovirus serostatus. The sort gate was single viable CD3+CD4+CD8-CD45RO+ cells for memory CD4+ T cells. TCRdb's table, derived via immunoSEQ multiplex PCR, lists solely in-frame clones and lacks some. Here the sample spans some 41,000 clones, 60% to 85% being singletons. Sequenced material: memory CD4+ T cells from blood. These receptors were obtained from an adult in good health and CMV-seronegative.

DNA for the CDR3: TGTGCCAGTTCCGCGGGAGGAGGAGAGACCCAGTACTTC. Translation gives CASSAGGGETQYF. The V call is TRBV19, the J call TRBJ2-5, with 8 nucleotides matching TRBD2. Trimming cost V 8 bases and J 4 bases; bases outside gene matches: 6. The CDR3 extends over 13 amino acids. Per germline, CDR1 LNHDA and CDR2 SQIVND (reference sequence).

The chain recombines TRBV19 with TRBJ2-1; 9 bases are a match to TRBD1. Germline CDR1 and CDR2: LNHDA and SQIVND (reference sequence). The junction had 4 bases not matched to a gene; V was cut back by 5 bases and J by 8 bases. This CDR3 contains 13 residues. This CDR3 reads CASSLGQGYEQFF. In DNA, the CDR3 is TGTGCCAGTAGTCTCGGACAGGGGTATGAGCAGTTCTTC.

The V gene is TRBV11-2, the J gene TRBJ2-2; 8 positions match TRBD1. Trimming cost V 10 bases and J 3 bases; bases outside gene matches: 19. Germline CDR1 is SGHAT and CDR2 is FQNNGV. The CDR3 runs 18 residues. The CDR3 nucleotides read TGTGCCACCCACCCAGGGGGCGAGGTGAGGGTATACACCGGGGAGCTGTTTTTT. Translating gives CATHPGGEVRVYTGELFF.

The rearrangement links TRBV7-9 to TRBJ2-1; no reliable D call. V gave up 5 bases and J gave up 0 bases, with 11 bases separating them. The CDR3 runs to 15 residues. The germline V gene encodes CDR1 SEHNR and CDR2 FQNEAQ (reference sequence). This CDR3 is CASSLAGSSYNEQFF. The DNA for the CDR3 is TGTGCCAGCAGCCTCGCCGGGTCCTCCTACAATGAGCAGTTCTTC. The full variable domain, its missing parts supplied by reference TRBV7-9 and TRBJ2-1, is DTGVSQNPRHKITKRGQNVTFRCDPISEHNRLYWYRQTLGQGPEFLTYFQNEAQLEKSRLLSDRFSAERPKGSFSTLEIQRTEQGDSAMYLCASSLAGSSYNEQFFGPGTRLTVL.

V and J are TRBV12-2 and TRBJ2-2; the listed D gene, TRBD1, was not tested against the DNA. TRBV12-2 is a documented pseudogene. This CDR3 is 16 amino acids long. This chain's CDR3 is CASRWAVLPNTGELFF. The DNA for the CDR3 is TGTGCAAGTCGCTGGGCCGTACTTCCGAACACCGGGGAGCTGTTTTTT.

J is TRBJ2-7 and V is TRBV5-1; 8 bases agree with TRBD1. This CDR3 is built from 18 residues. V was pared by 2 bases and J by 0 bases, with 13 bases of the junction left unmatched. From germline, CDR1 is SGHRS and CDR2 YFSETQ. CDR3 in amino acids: CASSLMPTGTGSSYEQYF. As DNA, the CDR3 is TGCGCCAGCAGCTTAATGCCCACCGGGACAGGATCCTCCTACGAGCAGTACTTC.

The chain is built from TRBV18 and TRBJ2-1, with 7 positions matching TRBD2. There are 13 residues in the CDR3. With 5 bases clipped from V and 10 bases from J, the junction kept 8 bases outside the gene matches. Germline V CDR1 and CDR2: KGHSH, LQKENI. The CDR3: CASSVNKAGEQFF. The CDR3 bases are TGTGCCAGCTCAGTAAATAAAGCGGGGGAGCAGTTCTTC. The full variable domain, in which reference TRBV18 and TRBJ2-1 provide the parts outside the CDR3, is NAGVMQNPRHLVRRRGQEARLRCSPMKGHSHVYWYRQLPEEGLKFMVYLQKENIIDESGMPKERFSAEFPKEGPSILRIQQVVRGDSAAYFCASSVNKAGEQFFGPGTRLTVL.

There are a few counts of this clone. CDR3 in DNA: TGTGCCAGCAGTGATTCCGGACAGACTGAAGCTTTCTTT. It specifies CASSDSGQTEAFF. This sequence joins TRBV25-1 and TRBJ1-1; TRBD1 might be the D (6 bases). V lost 3 bases to trimming and J lost 5 bases, with 10 bases between them. The CDR3 is 13 amino acids. CDR1 and CDR2 (germline): MGHDK, SYGVNS.

The CDR3 reads CSGGTSGRVGTQYF. For the CDR3, the DNA is TGCAGCGGGGGGACTAGCGGGAGGGTTGGGACCCAGTACTTC. The V and J genes are TRBV29-1 and TRBJ2-5; 16 nucleotides agree with TRBD2. In germline, CDR1 is SQVTM, CDR2 ANQGSEA. V dropped 7 bases and J dropped 7; count of bases not matched to a gene: 6. CDR3 size: 14 residues.

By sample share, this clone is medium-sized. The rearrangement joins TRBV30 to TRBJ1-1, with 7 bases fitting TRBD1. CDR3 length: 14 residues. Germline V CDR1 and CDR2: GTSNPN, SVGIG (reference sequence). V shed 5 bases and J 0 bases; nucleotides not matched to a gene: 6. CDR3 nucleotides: TGTGCCTGGTTAAAGGACAGGCTGAACACTGAAGCTTTCTTT. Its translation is CAWLKDRLNTEAFF. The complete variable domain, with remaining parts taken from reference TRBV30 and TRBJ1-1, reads SQTIHQWPATLVQPVGSPLSLECTVEGTSNPNLYWYRQAAGRGLQLLFYSVGIGQISSEVPQNLSASRPQDRQFILSSKKLLLSDSGFYLCAWLKDRLNTEAFFGQGTRLTVV.

The DNA for the CDR3 is TGTGCCAGCAGCTTAGCGAGTCAGGGAGGCTATGGCTACACCTTC. Its protein product is CASSLASQGGYGYTF. The V call is TRBV7-2, the J call TRBJ1-2, with D possibly TRBD1 on 5 matching bases. Trimming removed 0 bases from V and 4 bases from J, with 12 bases in between. CDR1 is SGHTA, CDR2 FQGNSA, per germline. This CDR3 has 15 amino acids.

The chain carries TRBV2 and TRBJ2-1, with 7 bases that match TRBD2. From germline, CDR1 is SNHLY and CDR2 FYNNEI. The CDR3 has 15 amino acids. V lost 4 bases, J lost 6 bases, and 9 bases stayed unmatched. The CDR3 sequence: CASSVLRGGSNEQFF. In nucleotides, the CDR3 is TGTGCCAGCAGTGTGTTGAGGGGAGGGAGCAATGAGCAGTTCTTC.

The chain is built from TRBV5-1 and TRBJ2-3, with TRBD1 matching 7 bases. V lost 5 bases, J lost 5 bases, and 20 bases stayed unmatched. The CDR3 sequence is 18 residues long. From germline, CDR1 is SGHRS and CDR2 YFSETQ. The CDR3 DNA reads TGCGCCAGCAGTCTGTTGGGGACAGCCACTCGCCCACGAGATACGCAGTATTTT. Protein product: CASSLLGTATRPRDTQYF.

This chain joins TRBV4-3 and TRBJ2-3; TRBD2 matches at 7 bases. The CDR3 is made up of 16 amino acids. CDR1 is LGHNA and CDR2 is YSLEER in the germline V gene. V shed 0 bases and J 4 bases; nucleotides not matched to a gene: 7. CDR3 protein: CASSQDRAGAADTQYF. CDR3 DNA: TGCGCCAGCAGCCAAGATCGGGCGGGAGCGGCAGATACGCAGTATTTT.

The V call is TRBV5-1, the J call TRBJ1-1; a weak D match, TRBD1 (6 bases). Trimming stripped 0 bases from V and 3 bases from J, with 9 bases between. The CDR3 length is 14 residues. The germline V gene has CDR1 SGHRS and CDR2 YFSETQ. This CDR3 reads CASSLGTVYTEAFF. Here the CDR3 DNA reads TGCGCCAGCAGCTTGGGGACAGTGTACACTGAAGCTTTCTTT.

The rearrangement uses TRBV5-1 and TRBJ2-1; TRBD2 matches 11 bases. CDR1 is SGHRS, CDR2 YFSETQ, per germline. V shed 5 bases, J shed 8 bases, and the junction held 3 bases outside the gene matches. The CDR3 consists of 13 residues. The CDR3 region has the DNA TGCGCCAGCAGAGGGACTAGCGGCTATGAGCAGTTCTTC. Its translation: CASRGTSGYEQFF.

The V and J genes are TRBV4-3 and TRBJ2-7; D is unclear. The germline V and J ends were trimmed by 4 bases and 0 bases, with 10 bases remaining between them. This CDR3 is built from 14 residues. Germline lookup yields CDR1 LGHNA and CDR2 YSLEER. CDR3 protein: CASSLDRNSYEQYF. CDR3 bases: TGCGCCAGCAGCCTCGACCGTAACTCCTACGAGCAGTACTTC.

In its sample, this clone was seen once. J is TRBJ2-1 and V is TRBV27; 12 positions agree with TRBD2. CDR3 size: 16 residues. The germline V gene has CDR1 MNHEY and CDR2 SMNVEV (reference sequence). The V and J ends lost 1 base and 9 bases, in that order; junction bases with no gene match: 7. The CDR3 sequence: CASSLLVTSGSSEQFF. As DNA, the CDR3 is TGTGCCAGCAGTTTATTAGTGACTAGCGGGAGCAGTGAGCAGTTCTTC.

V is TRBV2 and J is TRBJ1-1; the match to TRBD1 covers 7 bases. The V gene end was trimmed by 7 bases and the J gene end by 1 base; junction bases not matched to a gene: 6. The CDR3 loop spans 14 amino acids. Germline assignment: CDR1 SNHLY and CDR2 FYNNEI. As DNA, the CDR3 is TGTGCCAGCATAACCGGGACAGAGAACACTGAAGCTTTCTTT. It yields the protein CASITGTENTEAFF. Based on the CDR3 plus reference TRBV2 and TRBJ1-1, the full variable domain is EPEVTQTPSHQVTQMGQEVILRCVPISNHLYFYWYRQILGQKVEFLVSFYNNEISEKSEIFDDQFSVERPDGSNFTLKIRSTKLEDSAMYFCASITGTENTEAFFGQGTRLTVV.

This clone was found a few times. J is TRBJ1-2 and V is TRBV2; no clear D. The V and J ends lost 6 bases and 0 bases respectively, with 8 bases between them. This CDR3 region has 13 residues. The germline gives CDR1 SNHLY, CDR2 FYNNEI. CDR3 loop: CASRVPANYGYTF. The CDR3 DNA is TGTGCCAGCAGAGTTCCAGCTAACTATGGCTACACCTTC.

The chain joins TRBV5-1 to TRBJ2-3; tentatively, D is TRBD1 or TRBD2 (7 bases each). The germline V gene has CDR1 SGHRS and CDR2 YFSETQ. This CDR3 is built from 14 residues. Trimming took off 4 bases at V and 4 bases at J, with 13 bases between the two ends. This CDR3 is CASSGDSGADTQYF. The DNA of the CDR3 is TGCGCCAGCAGCGGGGACAGCGGGGCAGATACGCAGTATTTT.

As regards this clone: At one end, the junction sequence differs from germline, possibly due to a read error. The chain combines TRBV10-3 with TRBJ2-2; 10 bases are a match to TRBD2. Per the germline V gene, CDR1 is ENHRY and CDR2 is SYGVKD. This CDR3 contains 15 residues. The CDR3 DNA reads TGTGCCATCAATGAGCGGGAGGGAGACACCGGGGAGCTGTTTTTT. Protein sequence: CAINEREGDTGELFF.

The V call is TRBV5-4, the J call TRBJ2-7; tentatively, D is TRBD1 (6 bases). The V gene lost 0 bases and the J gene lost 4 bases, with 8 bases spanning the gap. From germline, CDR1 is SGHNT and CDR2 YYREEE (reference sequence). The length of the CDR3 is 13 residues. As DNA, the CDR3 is TGTGCCAGCAGCTTGGGGGGGCGATACGAGCAGTACTTC. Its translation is CASSLGGRYEQYF.

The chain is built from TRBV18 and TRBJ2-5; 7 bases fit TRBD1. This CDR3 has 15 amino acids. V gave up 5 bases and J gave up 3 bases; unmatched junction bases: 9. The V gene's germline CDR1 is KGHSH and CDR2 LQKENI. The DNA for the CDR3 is TGTGCCAGCTCAATCCTCGGGACAGTCGAAGAGACCCAGTACTTC. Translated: CASSILGTVEETQYF.

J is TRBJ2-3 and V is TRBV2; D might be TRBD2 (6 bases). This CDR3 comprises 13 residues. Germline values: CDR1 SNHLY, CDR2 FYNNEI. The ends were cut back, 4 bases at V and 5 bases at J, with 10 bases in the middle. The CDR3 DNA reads TGTGCCAGCAGTGGGGGACTGGGAGATACGCAGTATTTT. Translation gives CASSGGLGDTQYF.

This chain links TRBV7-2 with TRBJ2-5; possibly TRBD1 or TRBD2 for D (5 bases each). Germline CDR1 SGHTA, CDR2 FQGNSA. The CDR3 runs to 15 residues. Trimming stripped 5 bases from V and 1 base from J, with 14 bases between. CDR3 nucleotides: TGTGCCAGCAGCCCAAGCCCGGGACGCCAAGAGACCCAGTACTTC. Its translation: CASSPSPGRQETQYF.

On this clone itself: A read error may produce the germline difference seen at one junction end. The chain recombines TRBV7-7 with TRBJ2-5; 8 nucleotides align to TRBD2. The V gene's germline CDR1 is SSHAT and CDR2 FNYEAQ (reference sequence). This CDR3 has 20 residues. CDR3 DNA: TGTGCTAGCAGCCCCCGCCTGGCGGAAAGCGGGAGTTGTGGGTTAGAGACCCAGTACTTC. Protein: CASSPRLAESGSCGLETQYF.

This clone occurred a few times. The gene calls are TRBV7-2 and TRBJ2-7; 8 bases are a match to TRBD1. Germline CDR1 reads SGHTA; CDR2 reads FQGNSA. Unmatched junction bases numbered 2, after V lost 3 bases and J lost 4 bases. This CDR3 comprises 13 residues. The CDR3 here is CASSFGQGYEQYF. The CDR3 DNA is TGTGCCAGCAGCTTCGGACAGGGTTACGAGCAGTACTTC.

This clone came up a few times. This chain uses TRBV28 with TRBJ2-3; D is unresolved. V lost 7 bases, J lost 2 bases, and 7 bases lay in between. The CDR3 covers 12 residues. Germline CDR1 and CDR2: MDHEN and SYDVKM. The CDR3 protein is CASTHTTDTQYF. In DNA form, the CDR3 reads TGTGCCAGCACCCACACCACAGATACGCAGTATTTT.

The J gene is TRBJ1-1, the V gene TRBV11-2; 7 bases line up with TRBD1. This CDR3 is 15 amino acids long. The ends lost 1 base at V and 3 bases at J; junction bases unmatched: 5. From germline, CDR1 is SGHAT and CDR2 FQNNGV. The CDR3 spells CASSLGRGRYTEAFF. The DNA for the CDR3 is TGTGCCAGCAGCTTAGGGAGGGGGCGATACACTGAAGCTTTCTTT.